This note documents a single T cell receptor (beta chain) sequence. Its antigen is as yet unknown. One entry per CDR3 protein, called by TCRdb with MiXCR from the 5' RACE reads. This sample yields approximately 890,000 distinct CDR3 sequences, of which about 12% are seen a single time; 1.5% to 2% belongs to the top ten. The data are from a study of identical twins. Study results and caveats: Fewer insertions marked abundant cord blood beta clonotypes; young adult naive trended weakly, memory not at all.

V gave up 3 bases and J gave up 2 bases, with 10 bases separating them. This CDR3 is 13 amino acids long. Germline loops: CDR1 DFQATT, CDR2 SNEGSKA (reference sequence). The data were also submitted as part of a second study, on yellow fever vaccine responses in identical twins.

The sample comprised PBMCs. This receptor was obtained from a woman aged 18 to 35 in good health. V is TRBV20-1 and J is TRBJ1-2; tentatively, D is TRBD1 (5 bases). The CDR3 region is CSARRGENYGYTF. CDR3 in DNA: TGCAGTGCTAGGAGGGGTGAAAACTATGGCTACACCTTC.